Listed below are T cell receptor beta chains from one sample, sequenced in a study of T cells in localized non-small cell lung cancer. The assay was immunoSEQ multiplex PCR, and TCRdb's table has in-frame clones only and misses some. This sample yields about 3,500 clones, of which about 33% are seen a single time; 7.1% belongs to the top ten. Source: normal lung tissue next to the tumor, taken before any cancer treatment. These receptors were obtained from a woman aged 40-69 years with stage I lung adenocarcinoma. Both conserved end residues are part of each CDR3. D genes are given only for firm matches. Not every row has a clone size; where given, it reads once, few, many or a size class.

>TRBJ1-2|TRBV19|.|.
TGTGCCAGTAGGCTCGACAGCAACTATGGCTACACCTTC
CASRLDSNYGYTF
>TRBJ1-1|TRBV19|few|TRBD1
TGTGCCAGTAGTATAACGTCATTGGGACAGCTGAACACTGAAGCTTTCTTT
CASSITSLGQLNTEAFF
>TRBJ2-1|TRBV19|.|TRBD2
TGTGCCAGTAGTGCGACGCCGGGACTAGCGGGAGAGTCCTACAATGAGCAGTTCTTC
CASSATPGLAGESYNEQFF
>TRBJ2-3|TRBV11-3|few|.
TGTGCCAGCAGCTTAGGAGTAATCACAGATACGCAGTATTTT
CASSLGVITDTQYF
>TRBJ1-1|TRBV18|few|TRBD1
TGTGCCAGCTCACCCGGTCTCCGACAGGGTGAAGCTTTCTTT
CASSPGLRQGEAFF
>TRBJ2-7|TRBV28|.|.
TGTGCCAGCAGTTTGCTCAGGGCCGCCTACGAGCAGTACTTC
CASSLLRAAYEQYF
>TRBJ2-1|TRBV29-1|.|.
TGCAGCCCCTCTGGAACAGGCTACAATGAGCAGTTCTTC
CSPSGTGYNEQFF
>TRBJ2-1|TRBV27|few|.
TGTGCCAGCAGCACAGGCGGGACAGCGGAGTTCTTC
CASSTGGTAEFF
>TRBJ1-1|TRBV2|.|.
TGTGCCAGCAGTGGACAACTGAACACTGAAGCTTTCTTT
CASSGQLNTEAFF
>TRBJ2-3|TRBV12-2|.|.
TGTGCCACTTCAGCGAGTACAAGGACAGATACGCAGTATTTT
CATSASTRTDTQYF
>TRBJ1-1|TRBV14|.|.
TGTGCCAGCAGCCCAACCATAAACACTGAAGCTTTCTTT
CASSPTINTEAFF
>TRBJ1-1|TRBV28|few|.
TGTGCCAGCCTAGTCCGGACGGGGGGGCGGACTGAAGCTTTCTTT
CASLVRTGGRTEAFF
>TRBJ1-1|TRBV10-2|.|.
TGCGCCAGCAGTGAGCATTCGAAGAACACTGAAGCTTTCTTT
CASSEHSKNTEAFF
>TRBJ2-2|TRBV19|.|.
TGTGCCAGTAGTAAACTAGAAGGATCCGGGGAGCTGTTTTTT
CASSKLEGSGELFF
>TRBJ1-4|TRBV15|.|TRBD1
TGTGCCACCAGACAACAGGGGCCCTATAATGAAAAACTGTTTTTT
CATRQQGPYNEKLFF